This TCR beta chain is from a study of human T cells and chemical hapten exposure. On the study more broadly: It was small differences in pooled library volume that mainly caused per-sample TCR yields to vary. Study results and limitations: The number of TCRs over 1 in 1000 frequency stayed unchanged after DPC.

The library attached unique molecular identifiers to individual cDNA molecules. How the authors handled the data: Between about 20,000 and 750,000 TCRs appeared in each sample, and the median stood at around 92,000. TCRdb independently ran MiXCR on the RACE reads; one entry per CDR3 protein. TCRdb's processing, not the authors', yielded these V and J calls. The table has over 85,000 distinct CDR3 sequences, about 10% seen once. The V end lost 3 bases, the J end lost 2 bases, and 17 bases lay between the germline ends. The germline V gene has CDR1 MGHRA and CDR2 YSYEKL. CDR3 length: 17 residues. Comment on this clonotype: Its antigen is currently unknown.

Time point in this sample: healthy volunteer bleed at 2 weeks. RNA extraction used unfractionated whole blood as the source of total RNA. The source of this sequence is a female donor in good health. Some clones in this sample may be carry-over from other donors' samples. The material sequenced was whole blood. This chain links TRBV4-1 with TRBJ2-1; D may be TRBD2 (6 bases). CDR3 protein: CASSQSRRESTYNEQFF. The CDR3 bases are TGCGCCAGCAGCCAGAGTCGTCGGGAGTCCACCTACAATGAGCAGTTCTTC.